This T cell receptor beta chain was sequenced for a study of shared T cell receptors in the human thymus. The repertoire was sequenced with immunoSEQ multiplex PCR; TCRdb's copy has only in-frame clones and lacks some. Of a few hundred thousand clones in the sample, approximately 95% were seen once. Germline values: CDR1 PRHDT, CDR2 FYEKMQ (reference sequence). The CDR3 has 17 residues. V trimming: 6 bases; J trimming: 1 base; junction bases outside the gene matches: 7. Sequenced input: thymocytes. The source of this sequence is a human donor. The chain carries TRBV13 and TRBJ2-1, with 12 bases matching TRBD2. The CDR3 sequence: CASSTTSGRFSYNEQFF. As DNA, the CDR3 is TGTGCCAGCAGTACCACTAGCGGGAGGTTTTCCTACAATGAGCAGTTCTTC. The whole variable domain, filled in from reference TRBV13 and TRBJ2-1, reads AAGVIQSPRHLIKEKRETATLKCYPIPRHDTVYWYQQGPGQDPQFLISFYEKMQSDKGSIPDRFSAQQFSDYHSELNMSSLELGDSALYFCASSTTSGRFSYNEQFFGPGTRLTVL.